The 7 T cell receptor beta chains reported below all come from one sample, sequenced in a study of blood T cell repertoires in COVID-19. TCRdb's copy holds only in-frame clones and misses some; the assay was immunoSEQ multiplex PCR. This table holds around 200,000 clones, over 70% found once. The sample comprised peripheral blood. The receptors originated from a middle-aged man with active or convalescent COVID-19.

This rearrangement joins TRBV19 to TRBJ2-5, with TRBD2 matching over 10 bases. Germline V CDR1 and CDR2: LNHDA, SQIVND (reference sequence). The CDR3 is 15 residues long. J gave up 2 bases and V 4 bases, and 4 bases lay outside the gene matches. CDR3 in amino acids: CASSNSGGMQETQYF. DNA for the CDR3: TGTGCCAGTAGTAATAGCGGGGGGATGCAAGAGACCCAGTACTTC.

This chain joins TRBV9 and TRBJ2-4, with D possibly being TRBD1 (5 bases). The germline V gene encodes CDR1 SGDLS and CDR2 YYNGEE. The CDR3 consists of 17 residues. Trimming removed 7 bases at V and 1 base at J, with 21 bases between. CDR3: CASSPGNGPYAKNIQYF. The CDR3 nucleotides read TGTGCCAGCTCCCCAGGGAACGGCCCTTATGCCAAAAACATTCAGTACTTC. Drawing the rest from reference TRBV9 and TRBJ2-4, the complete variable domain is DSGVTQTPKHLITATGQRVTLRCSPRSGDLSVYWYQQSLDQGLQFLIQYYNGEERAKGNILERFSAQQFPDLHSELNLSSLELGDSALYFCASSPGNGPYAKNIQYFGAGTRLSVL.

CDR3 DNA sequence: TGTGCCAGCTCTCAATATTTCGGACAGGGGGTGTCTGAAGCTTTCTTT. Translating gives CASSQYFGQGVSEAFF. The chain recombines TRBV18 with TRBJ1-1; 10 nucleotides agree with TRBD1. Trimming at V came to 6 bases and at J to 6 bases, leaving 13 bases not matched to a gene. This CDR3 has 16 amino acids. Germline V lookup: CDR1 KGHSH, CDR2 LQKENI.

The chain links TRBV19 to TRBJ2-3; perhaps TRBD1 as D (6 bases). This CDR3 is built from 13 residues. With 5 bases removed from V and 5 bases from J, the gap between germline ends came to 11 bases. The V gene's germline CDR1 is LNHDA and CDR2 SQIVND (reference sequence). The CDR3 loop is CASSLYRVDTQYF. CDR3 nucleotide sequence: TGTGCCAGTAGTTTGTACAGGGTAGATACGCAGTATTTT.

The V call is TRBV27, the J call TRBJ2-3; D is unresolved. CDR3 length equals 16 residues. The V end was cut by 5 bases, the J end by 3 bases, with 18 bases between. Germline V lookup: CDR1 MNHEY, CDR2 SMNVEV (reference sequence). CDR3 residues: CASSTPVSRSTDTQYF. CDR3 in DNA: TGTGCCAGCAGTACTCCGGTTTCGAGGTCGACAGATACGCAGTATTTT.

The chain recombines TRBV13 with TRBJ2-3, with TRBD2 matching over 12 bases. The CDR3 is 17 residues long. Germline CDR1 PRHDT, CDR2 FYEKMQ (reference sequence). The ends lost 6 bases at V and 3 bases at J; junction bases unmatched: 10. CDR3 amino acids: CASRPSSGGAMTDTQYF. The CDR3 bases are TGTGCCAGCAGACCGTCTAGCGGGGGGGCCATGACAGATACGCAGTATTTT. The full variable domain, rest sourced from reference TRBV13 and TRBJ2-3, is AAGVIQSPRHLIKEKRETATLKCYPIPRHDTVYWYQQGPGQDPQFLISFYEKMQSDKGSIPDRFSAQQFSDYHSELNMSSLELGDSALYFCASRPSSGGAMTDTQYFGPGTRLTVL.

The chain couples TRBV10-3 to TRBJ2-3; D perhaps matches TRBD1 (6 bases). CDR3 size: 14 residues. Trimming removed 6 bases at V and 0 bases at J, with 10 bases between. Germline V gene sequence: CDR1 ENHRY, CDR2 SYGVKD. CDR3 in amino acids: CAIRDRASTDTQYF. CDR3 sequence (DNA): TGTGCCATCAGGGACAGAGCTAGCACAGATACGCAGTATTTT.